This TCR beta chain was profiled in a study of T cells after yellow fever vaccination. J lost 7 bases, V lost 0 bases, and 12 bases had no gene match. Germline CDR1 is MNHEY and CDR2 is SVGEGT. The CDR3 spans 17 residues. Study-wide findings and caveats: Once the booster was given, most primary-vaccination clones reappeared, at 95% to 98% for CD4 and over 75% for CD8. High-abundance clonotypes from the bulk population could contaminate FACS-sorted repertoires.

TCRdb called the 5' RACE reads again in MiXCR, with one record for every CDR3 protein. Of 150,000 to 200,000 distinct CDR3 sequences detected, approximately 6.2% appear once; the ten largest clones hold roughly 3%. This clonotype has ten or more counts. The antigen is not known. The sample in question was CD4+ T cells sorted from PBMCs, obtained on the day of the first yellow fever vaccination. The TCR sequence derives from a man aged 18 to 30 who received the YFV17D yellow fever vaccine. The chain is built from TRBV6-2 or TRBV6-3 and TRBJ1-1; 9 bases map to TRBD1. CDR3: CASSYSSFGQGKFEAFF. CDR3 coding DNA: TGTGCCAGCAGTTACTCGTCTTTCGGACAGGGGAAATTTGAAGCTTTCTTT.